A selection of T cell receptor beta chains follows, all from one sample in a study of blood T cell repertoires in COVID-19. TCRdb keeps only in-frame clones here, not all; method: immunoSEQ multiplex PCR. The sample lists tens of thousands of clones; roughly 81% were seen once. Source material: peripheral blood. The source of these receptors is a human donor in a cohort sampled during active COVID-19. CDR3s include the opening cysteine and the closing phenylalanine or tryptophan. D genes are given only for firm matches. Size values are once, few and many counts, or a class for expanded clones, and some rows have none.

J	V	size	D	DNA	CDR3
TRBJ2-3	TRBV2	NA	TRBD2	TGTGCCAGCAAAAGGGGCGGGGGGAGCACAGATACGCAGTATTTT	CASKRGGGSTDTQYF
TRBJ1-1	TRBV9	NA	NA	TGTGCCAGCAGCGTAGCTCCCGGGGGGGTGGGCACTGAAGCTTTCTTT	CASSVAPGGVGTEAFF
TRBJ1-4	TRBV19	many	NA	TGTGCCAGTACTACCCCTAGTGAGGGTGGACTGTTTTTT	CASTTPSEGGLFF
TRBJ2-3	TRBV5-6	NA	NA	TGTGCCAGCAACAGGGCCGATACGCAGTATTTT	CASNRADTQYF
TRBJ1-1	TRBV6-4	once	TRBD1	TGTGCCAGCAGTCCAGGGGGACAGGGGACTGAAGCTTTCTTT	CASSPGGQGTEAFF
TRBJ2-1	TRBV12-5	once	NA	TGTGCTAGTTCCTTAGGAGGAGAATACAATGAGCAGTTCTTC	CASSLGGEYNEQFF
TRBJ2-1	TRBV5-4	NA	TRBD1	TGTGCCAGCAACTCTGACAGGGATGAGCAGTTCTTC	CASNSDRDEQFF
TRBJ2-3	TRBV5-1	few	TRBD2	TGCGCCAGCAGCTTGGGTAGCGGGAAATTCACAGATACGCAGTATTTT	CASSLGSGKFTDTQYF
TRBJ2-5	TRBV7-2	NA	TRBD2	TGTGCCAGCAGCCTCACTAGCGGGCGAGAGACCCAGTACTTC	CASSLTSGRETQYF
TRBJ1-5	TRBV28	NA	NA	TGTGCCAGCACCTATAGCAATCAGCCCCAGCATTTT	CASTYSNQPQHF
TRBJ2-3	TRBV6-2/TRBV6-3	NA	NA	TGTGCCAGCAGCTTTACTAGCAGGGATACGCAGTATTTT	CASSFTSRDTQYF
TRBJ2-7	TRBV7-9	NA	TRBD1	TGTGCCAGCAGCTCGACCGGGACAGCCTACGAGCAGTACTTC	CASSSTGTAYEQYF
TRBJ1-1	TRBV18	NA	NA	TGTGCCAGCCTTTCCGGGTTCAGGGGCCTTACTGAAGCTTTCTTT	CASLSGFRGLTEAFF
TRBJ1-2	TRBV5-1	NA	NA	TGCGCCAGCAGCCAAAGGAGGGCCGAGAACTATGGCTACACCTTC	CASSQRRAENYGYTF
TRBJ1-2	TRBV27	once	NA	TGTGCCACGGCCACCGCGGGGGGGCAGCAAAGCTATGGCTACACCTTC	CATATAGGQQSYGYTF
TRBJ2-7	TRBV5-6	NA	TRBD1	TGTGCCAGCAGCTTGGGCGACAGGGGATCCACCTACGAGCAGTACTTC	CASSLGDRGSTYEQYF
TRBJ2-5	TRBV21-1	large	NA	TGTGCCAGCAGCGGTCCCGGGACAGGGAAAGCCTCCCAAGAGACCCAGTACTTC	CASSGPGTGKASQETQYF
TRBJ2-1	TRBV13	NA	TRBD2	TGTGCCAGCAGCCCACGGGGACTAGCGGGGTATGAGCAGTTCTTC	CASSPRGLAGYEQFF
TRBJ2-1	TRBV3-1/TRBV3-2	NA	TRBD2	TGTGCCAGCAGTCCCAGGGGGACTAGCGGGGGCAATGAGCAGTTCTTC	CASSPRGTSGGNEQFF
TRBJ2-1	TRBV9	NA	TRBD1	TGTGCCAGCAGCAACCACGGGACAGGGTACAATGAGCAGTTCTTC	CASSNHGTGYNEQFF
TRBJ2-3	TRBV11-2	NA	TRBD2	TGTGCCAGCAGCCTGGAAAGAGCGGGGGGATCAGATACGCAGTATTTT	CASSLERAGGSDTQYF
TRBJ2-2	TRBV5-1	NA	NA	TGCGCCAGCAGTTTGCGGTCCAACACCGGGGAGCTGTTTTTT	CASSLRSNTGELFF
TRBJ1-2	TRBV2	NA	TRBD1	TGTGCCAGCCAGGCAGGGACAGGGAAGAAGGGGGGCTACACCTTC	CASQAGTGKKGGYTF
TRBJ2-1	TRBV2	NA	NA	TGTGCCAGCAGGGTCGGCGGCAGCAATGAGCAGTTCTTC	CASRVGGSNEQFF
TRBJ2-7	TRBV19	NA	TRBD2	TGTGCCAGTAGTATATCGGCGGGGGGAAGCTCCTACGAGCAGTACTTC	CASSISAGGSSYEQYF
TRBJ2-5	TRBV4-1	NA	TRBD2	TGCGCCAGCACCGAAGGACTAGCGGTGAGAGAGACCCAGTACTTC	CASTEGLAVRETQYF
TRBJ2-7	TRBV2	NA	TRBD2	TGTGCCAGCAGTGAAAGTAGGGAGGGCGAGCAGTACTTC	CASSESREGEQYF
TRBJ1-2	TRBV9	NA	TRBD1	TGTGCCAGCAGCGTAGCTCCACAGGGGGACTATGGCTACACCTTC	CASSVAPQGDYGYTF
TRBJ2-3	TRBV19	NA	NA	TGTGCCAGTAGCCCATCCCGGGTTCGGGGCACAGATACGCAGTATTTT	CASSPSRVRGTDTQYF
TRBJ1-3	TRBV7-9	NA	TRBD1	TGTGCCACCAGGACAGGGGCTGGAAACACCATATATTTT	CATRTGAGNTIYF
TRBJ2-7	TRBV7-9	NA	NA	TGTGCCAGCAGCTTAGGAGACAGAACCTACGAGCAGTACTTC	CASSLGDRTYEQYF
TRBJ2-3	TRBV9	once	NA	TGTGCCAGCAGCGGAGCTTCGGGAACCCTCACAGATACGCAGTATTTT	CASSGASGTLTDTQYF
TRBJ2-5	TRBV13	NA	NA	TGTGCCAGCAGCCGATGGACAGCGGGGAACCAAGAGACCCAGTACTTC	CASSRWTAGNQETQYF
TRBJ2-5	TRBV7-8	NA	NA	TGTGCCAGCAGCTTAGTAGGGCAGGGACAAGAGACCCAGTACTTC	CASSLVGQGQETQYF
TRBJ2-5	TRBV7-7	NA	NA	TGTGCCAGCAGCTTAGGTATTGACTCTACCCAAGAGACCCAGTACTTC	CASSLGIDSTQETQYF
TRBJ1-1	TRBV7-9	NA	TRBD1	TGTGCCAGCAGCCCTGGAACAGGGGGAGGGGACACTGAAGCTTTCTTT	CASSPGTGGGDTEAFF
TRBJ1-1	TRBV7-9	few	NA	TGTGCCAGCAGCTTAGCCAGTCACACTGAAGCTTTCTTT	CASSLASHTEAFF
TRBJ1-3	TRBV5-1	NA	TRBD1	TGCGCCAGCAGCCCAACGACAGGGGCGGGAAACACCATATATTTT	CASSPTTGAGNTIYF
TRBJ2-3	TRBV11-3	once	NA	TGTGCCAGCAGCTCGGGACTGACAATCACAGATACGCAGTATTTT	CASSSGLTITDTQYF
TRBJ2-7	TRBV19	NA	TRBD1	TGTGCCAGTAGTAAGGACAGGTTGGGCTACGAGCAGTACTTC	CASSKDRLGYEQYF
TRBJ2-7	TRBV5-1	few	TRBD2	TGCGCCAGCAGCTCCGGGACTAGCGGGTCCGAGCAGTACTTC	CASSSGTSGSEQYF
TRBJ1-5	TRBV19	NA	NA	TGTGCCAGTAGAGGTCGGCAGGGGTTTGTCAATCAGCCCCAGCATTTT	CASRGRQGFVNQPQHF
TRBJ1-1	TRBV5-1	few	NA	TGCGCCAGCAGCTTGACAATGTCGAACACTGAAGCTTTCTTT	CASSLTMSNTEAFF
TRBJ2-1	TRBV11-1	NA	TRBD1	TGTGCCAGCAGCCAATCGACAGGGGCGGCCTACAATGAGCAGTTCTTC	CASSQSTGAAYNEQFF
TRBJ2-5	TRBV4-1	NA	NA	TGCGCCAGCAGCCAAGGTCGGTCTTCCCAAGAGACCCAGTACTTC	CASSQGRSSQETQYF
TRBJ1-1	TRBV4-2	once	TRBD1	TGTGCCAGCAGCCATGGGGACAGGGGGGAATCCACTGAAGCTTTCTTT	CASSHGDRGESTEAFF
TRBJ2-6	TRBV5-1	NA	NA	TGCGCCAGCACTGGCGGGGAATTAAGCTCTGGGGCCAACGTCCTGACTTTC	CASTGGELSSGANVLTF
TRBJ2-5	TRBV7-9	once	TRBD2	TGTGCCAGCAGCCCCTCTAGCGGGGGGGGCGGAGAGACCCAGTACTTC	CASSPSSGGGGETQYF
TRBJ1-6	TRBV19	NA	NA	TGTGCCAGTAGTATAGACTCAGGGATGAATTCACCCCTCCACTTT	CASSIDSGMNSPLHF